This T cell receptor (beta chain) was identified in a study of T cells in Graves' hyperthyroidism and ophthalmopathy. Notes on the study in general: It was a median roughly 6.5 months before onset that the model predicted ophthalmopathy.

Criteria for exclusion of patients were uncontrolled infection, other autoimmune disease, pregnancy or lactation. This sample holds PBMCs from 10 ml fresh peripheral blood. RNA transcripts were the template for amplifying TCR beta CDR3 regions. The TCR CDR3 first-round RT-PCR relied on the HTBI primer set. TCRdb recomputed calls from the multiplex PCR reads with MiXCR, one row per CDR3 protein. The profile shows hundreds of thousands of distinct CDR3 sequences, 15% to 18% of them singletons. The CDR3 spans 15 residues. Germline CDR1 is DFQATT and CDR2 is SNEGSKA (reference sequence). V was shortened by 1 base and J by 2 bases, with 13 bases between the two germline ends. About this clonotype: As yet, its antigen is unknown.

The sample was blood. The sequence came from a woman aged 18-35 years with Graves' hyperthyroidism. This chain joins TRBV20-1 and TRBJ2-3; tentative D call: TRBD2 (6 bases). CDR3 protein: CSARASGGDTDTQYF. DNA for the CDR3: TGCAGTGCTAGAGCCTCTGGCGGGGACACAGATACGCAGTATTTT.